The 18 T cell receptor beta chains listed next were all sequenced from one sample in a study of cytomegalovirus exposure and HLA in healthy donors. The data were produced by immunoSEQ multiplex PCR, yet TCRdb's version contains in-frame clones alone and is incomplete. The sample gives some 69,000 clones, about 94% of which show up once; about 4.5% is in the top ten. Sequenced: PBMCs. Receptor source: a man aged 18 to 29 in good health and CMV-seropositive.

This rearrangement joins TRBV2 to TRBJ2-2; 7 positions agree with TRBD1. The CDR3 consists of 15 residues. CDR1 is SNHLY and CDR2 is FYNNEI in the germline V gene. The V gene end was trimmed by 7 bases and the J gene end by 1 base; junction bases not matched to a gene: 6. The CDR3, as DNA: TGTGCCAGCACCCGACAGGGTGGGAACACCGGGGAGCTGTTTTTT. It translates to CASTRQGGNTGELFF.

The CDR3 DNA follows: TGCGCCAGCAGCCAAGAGGGTAGCGGGAGTATTAACGAGCAGTACTTC. Its protein product is CASSQEGSGSINEQYF. The chain recombines TRBV4-3 with TRBJ2-7, with 9 bases aligning to TRBD2. Looked up from germline, CDR1 is LGHNA and CDR2 is YSLEER. The J segment lost 5 bases and the V segment lost 0 bases, leaving 8 bases of the junction unmatched. This CDR3 has 16 amino acids.

The rearrangement joins TRBV11-2 to TRBJ2-5; no reliable D call. Germline lookup yields CDR1 SGHAT and CDR2 FQNNGV. The V and J ends lost 5 bases and 1 base respectively, with 5 bases between them. The CDR3 has 12 amino acids. The CDR3 coding sequence is TGTGCCAGCAGCCAATTCCAAGAGACCCAGTACTTC. Its translation: CASSQFQETQYF.

The gene calls are TRBV6-6 and TRBJ1-5; tentative D call: TRBD1 (6 bases). The CDR3 length is 15 residues. Per germline, CDR1 MNHNY and CDR2 SVGAGI (reference sequence). Trimming shortened V by 5 bases and J by 3 bases, and 14 bases separated the two germline ends. CDR3 sequence reads: CASSDLTGVNQPQHF. For the CDR3, the DNA is TGTGCCAGCAGTGACCTGACAGGAGTCAATCAGCCCCAGCATTTT.

For the CDR3, the DNA is TGTGCCAGTAGTATCGATAGTATATTTGCTTTCGCGGATAATAACAGGGCTAATGAAAAACTGTTTTTT. The encoded protein is CASSIDSIFAFADNNRANEKLFF. This chain links TRBV19 with TRBJ1-4, with D possibly TRBD1 on 6 matching bases. The V end was cut by 3 bases, the J end by 3 bases, with 35 bases between. Germline V gene sequence: CDR1 LNHDA, CDR2 SQIVND (reference sequence). The CDR3 loop spans 23 amino acids.

The rearrangement links TRBV19 to TRBJ2-7; maybe TRBD1 (5 bases). In germline, CDR1 is LNHDA, CDR2 SQIVND (reference sequence). With 3 bases removed from V and 0 bases from J, the gap between germline ends came to 21 bases. CDR3 length equals 18 residues. The CDR3 reads CASSIGRQLEDNSYEQYF. As DNA, the CDR3 is TGTGCCAGTAGTATTGGACGTCAATTAGAGGACAACTCCTACGAGCAGTACTTC.

The rearrangement joins TRBV4-3 to TRBJ1-4; D unclear. The CDR3 consists of 16 residues. With 4 bases removed from V and 5 bases from J, the gap between germline ends came to 17 bases. Germline-derived CDR1 and CDR2 are LGHNA and YSLEER. CDR3 in amino acids: CASSPVLAAQNEKLFF. Here the CDR3 DNA reads TGCGCCAGCAGCCCAGTTTTGGCAGCACAGAATGAAAAACTGTTTTTT.

V gene TRBV28 combines with J gene TRBJ2-1; TRBD2 matches 8 bases. V shed 1 base and J 7 bases; nucleotides not matched to a gene: 15. Per germline, CDR1 MDHEN and CDR2 SYDVKM. The CDR3 totals 18 residues. The CDR3 protein is CASSLYSWGSGSMNEQFF. CDR3 DNA: TGTGCCAGCAGTTTATACTCCTGGGGAAGCGGGAGCATGAATGAGCAGTTCTTC.

V and J are TRBV19 and TRBJ1-5; 8 positions agree with TRBD1. V lost 5 bases, J lost 7 bases, and 10 bases stayed unmatched. Germline CDR1 reads LNHDA; CDR2 reads SQIVND (reference sequence). This CDR3 is built from 15 residues. CDR3 sequence reads: CASSVDRARGQPQHF. The CDR3 coding sequence is TGTGCCAGTAGTGTGGACAGGGCCCGGGGACAGCCCCAGCATTTT.

The gene calls are TRBV6-5 and TRBJ1-2; a possible D gene is TRBD1 (6 bases). Germline V gene sequence: CDR1 MNHEY, CDR2 SVGAGI. V was cut by 7 bases and J by 1 base, with 10 bases left in between. The CDR3 has 13 residues. The CDR3, as DNA: TGTGCCAGCACCCGGGACAATAACTATGGCTACACCTTC. Its protein product is CASTRDNNYGYTF.

This chain connects TRBV4-2 to TRBJ2-5; TRBD2 might be the D (6 bases). CDR1 LGHNA and CDR2 YNFKEQ come from the germline V gene. This CDR3 spans 16 amino acids. Trimming stripped 0 bases from V and 3 bases from J, with 14 bases between. Written as DNA, the CDR3 is TGTGCCAGCAGCCAAGACCCGGGGGAGTTGAAAGAGACCCAGTACTTC. This encodes CASSQDPGELKETQYF.

This sequence joins TRBV5-1 and TRBJ2-7; D is undetermined. CDR1 SGHRS and CDR2 YFSETQ come from the germline V gene. The CDR3 is 14 amino acids. The V and J ends lost 0 bases and 5 bases respectively, with 12 bases between them. Here the CDR3 DNA reads TGCGCCAGCAGCTTGGGGGCCCTGGCCGACGAGCAGTACTTC. It is translated as CASSLGALADEQYF.

The chain combines TRBV7-9 with TRBJ1-3, with D unresolved. Germline CDR1 and CDR2: SEHNR and FQNEAQ (reference sequence). The CDR3 spans 13 residues. V was cut by 2 bases and J by 1 base, with 3 bases left in between. The CDR3 sequence: CASSLLSGNTIYF. The CDR3 coding sequence is TGTGCCAGCAGCTTACTTTCTGGAAACACCATATATTTT.

The chain joins TRBV9 to TRBJ1-1; no clear D gene. From germline, CDR1 is SGDLS and CDR2 YYNGEE. The V end was cut by 1 base, the J end by 5 bases, with 12 bases between. CDR3 length: 14 residues. CDR3 residues: CASSVLTGGTEAFF. Here the CDR3 DNA reads TGTGCCAGCAGCGTATTGACCGGAGGGACTGAAGCTTTCTTT.

The chain couples TRBV14 to TRBJ2-4; a weak D match, TRBD2 (5 bases). Trimming shortened V by 4 bases and J by 0 bases, and 19 bases separated the two germline ends. Germline V lookup: CDR1 SGHDN, CDR2 FVKESK. This CDR3 has 18 residues. The DNA for the CDR3 is TGTGCCAGCAGCCCAATTGCCCCTCCGGGAATAGCCAAAAACATTCAGTACTTC. Translation gives CASSPIAPPGIAKNIQYF.

The chain recombines TRBV12-5 with TRBJ1-1; D call uncertain. Trimming took 7 bases from V and 0 from J, leaving 9 bases between them. CDR1 is LGHNT and CDR2 is FRNRAP in the germline V gene. There are 13 residues in the CDR3. The CDR3 DNA reads as TGTGCTAGTGCGAGTCTAATGAACACTGAAGCTTTCTTT. It translates to CASASLMNTEAFF.

This chain connects TRBV29-1 to TRBJ2-7, with TRBD2 matching 7 bases. V lost 1 base to trimming and J lost 2 bases; unmatched junction nucleotides: 2. The CDR3 length is 13 residues. From germline, CDR1 is SQVTM and CDR2 ANQGSEA. The CDR3 DNA follows: TGCAGCGTTGAAGGCCTAGCGGCCTACGAGCAGTACTTC. Translated: CSVEGLAAYEQYF.

This clone was detected once. This chain uses TRBV27 with TRBJ1-5; D is perhaps TRBD1 (6 bases). CDR3 length equals 15 residues. Deletions cut 6 bases from V and 3 bases from J, with 15 bases between. From germline, CDR1 is MNHEY and CDR2 SMNVEV (reference sequence). The CDR3 nucleotides read TGTGCCAGCAGCAAAGCACAGGGATACAATCAGCCCCAGCATTTT. This gives the protein CASSKAQGYNQPQHF.